The rows below give T cell receptor beta chains drawn from one sample of a study of blood T cell repertoires in COVID-19. The assay was immunoSEQ multiplex PCR, and TCRdb's table has in-frame clones only and misses some. The repertoire holds over 130,000 clones, with around 85% as singletons. The sequenced sample was peripheral blood. These receptors were obtained from a man aged 50 to 60 with acute or convalescent COVID-19. CDR3s include the opening cysteine and the closing phenylalanine or tryptophan.

j_call v_call cdr3_aa
TRBJ2-1 TRBV24-1 CATSQPLPGKSYNEQFF
TRBJ2-3 TRBV11-2 CASSLVGGSSSTDTQYF
TRBJ2-7 TRBV9 CASSVYGTANSYEQYF
TRBJ1-2 TRBV19 CATRGGGVGYGYTF
TRBJ2-7 TRBV19 CASSISVGRGNSYEQYF
TRBJ2-7 TRBV4-1 CASSQGPPGGTYEQYF
TRBJ2-1 TRBV10-3 CAISWTSGGANEQFF
TRBJ1-3 TRBV2 CASRIDRPSSGNTIYF
TRBJ2-7 TRBV9 CASSVEGQGYDEQYF
TRBJ1-1 TRBV27 CASSWTGAYGPNTEAFF
TRBJ2-7 TRBV11-3 CASSSRLSGRAYEQYF
TRBJ1-2 TRBV3-1/TRBV3-2 CASSQEARTGLGYTF
TRBJ2-2 TRBV30 CAGLAVGELFF
TRBJ1-1 TRBV19 CASSIVPAENTEAFF
TRBJ1-5 TRBV2 CASSEPRVGQPQHF
TRBJ2-5 TRBV6-5 CASSLTGGQETQYF